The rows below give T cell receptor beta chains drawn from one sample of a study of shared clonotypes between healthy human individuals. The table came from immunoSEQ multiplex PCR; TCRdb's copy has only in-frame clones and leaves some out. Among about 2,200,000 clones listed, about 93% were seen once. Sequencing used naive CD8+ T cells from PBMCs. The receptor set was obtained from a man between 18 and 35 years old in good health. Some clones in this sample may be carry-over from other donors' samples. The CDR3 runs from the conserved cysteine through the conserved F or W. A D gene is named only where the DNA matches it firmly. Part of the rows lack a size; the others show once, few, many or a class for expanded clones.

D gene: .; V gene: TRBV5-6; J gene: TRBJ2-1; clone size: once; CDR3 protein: CASSQLNEQFF; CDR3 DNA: TGTGCCAGCAGCCAATTAAATGAGCAGTTCTTC
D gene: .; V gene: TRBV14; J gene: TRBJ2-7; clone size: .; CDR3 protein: CASSPGRWAYEQYF; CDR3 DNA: TGTGCCAGCAGCCCGGGACGGTGGGCCTACGAGCAGTACTTC
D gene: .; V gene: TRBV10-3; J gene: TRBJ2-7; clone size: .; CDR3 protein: CAISEAGGTAPTYEQYF; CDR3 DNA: TGTGCCATCAGTGAGGCCGGCGGGACAGCTCCAACCTACGAGCAGTACTTC
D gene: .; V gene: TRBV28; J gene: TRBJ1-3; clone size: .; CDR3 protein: CASSPTGGNTIYF; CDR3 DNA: TGTGCCAGCAGTCCGACAGGTGGAAACACCATATATTTT
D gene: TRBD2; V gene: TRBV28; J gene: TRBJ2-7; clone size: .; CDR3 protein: CASSLSRAGGVYEQYF; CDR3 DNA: TGTGCCAGCAGTTTATCCCGGGCGGGAGGGGTCTACGAGCAGTACTTC
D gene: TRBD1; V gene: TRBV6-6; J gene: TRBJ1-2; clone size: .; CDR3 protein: CASSYSRDRVYGYTF; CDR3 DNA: TGTGCCAGCAGTTACTCGAGGGACAGAGTCTATGGCTACACCTTC
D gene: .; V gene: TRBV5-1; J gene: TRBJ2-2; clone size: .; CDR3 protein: CASSEWQNTGELFF; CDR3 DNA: TGCGCCAGCAGCGAGTGGCAGAACACCGGGGAGCTGTTTTTT
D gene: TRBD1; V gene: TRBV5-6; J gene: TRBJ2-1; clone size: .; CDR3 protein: CASSVGTGRGNEQFF; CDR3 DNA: TGTGCCAGCAGCGTCGGGACAGGGAGAGGTAATGAGCAGTTCTTC
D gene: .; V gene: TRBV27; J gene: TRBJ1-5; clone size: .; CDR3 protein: CASSSDSSLRGQPQHF; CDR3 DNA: TGTGCCAGCAGTTCAGACTCCTCGCTTCGGGGTCAGCCCCAGCATTTT
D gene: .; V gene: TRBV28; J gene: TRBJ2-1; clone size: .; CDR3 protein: CASSSTSSYNEQFF; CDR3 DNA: TGTGCCAGCAGCTCCACGAGCTCCTACAATGAGCAGTTCTTC
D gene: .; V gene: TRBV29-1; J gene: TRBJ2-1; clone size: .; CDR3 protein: CSVLAISYNEQFF; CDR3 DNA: TGCAGCGTTTTAGCTATCTCCTACAATGAGCAGTTCTTC
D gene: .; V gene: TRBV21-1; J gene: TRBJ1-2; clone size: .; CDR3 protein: CASSKEGGAVFGYTF; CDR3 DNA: TGTGCCAGCAGCAAAGAGGGAGGGGCCGTGTTTGGCTACACCTTC
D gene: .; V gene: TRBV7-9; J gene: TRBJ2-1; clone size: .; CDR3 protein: CASSWTSGNEQFF; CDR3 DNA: TGTGCCAGCAGCTGGACCTCGGGGAATGAGCAGTTCTTC
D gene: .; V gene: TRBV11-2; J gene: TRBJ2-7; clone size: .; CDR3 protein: CASSLNTDYYEQYF; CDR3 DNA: TGTGCCAGCAGCTTAAATACTGACTACTACGAGCAGTACTTC
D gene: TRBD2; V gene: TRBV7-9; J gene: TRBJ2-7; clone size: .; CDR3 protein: CASRPPGLAGYSYEQYF; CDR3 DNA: TGTGCCAGCAGACCTCCGGGACTAGCGGGATACTCCTACGAGCAGTACTTC
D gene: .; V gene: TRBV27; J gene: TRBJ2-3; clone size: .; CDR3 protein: CATSGRSTDTQYF; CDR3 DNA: TGTGCCACTTCCGGCCGAAGCACAGATACGCAGTATTTT
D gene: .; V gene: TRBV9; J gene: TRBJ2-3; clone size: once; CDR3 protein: CASSESMTSIQSTDTQYF; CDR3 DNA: TGTGCCAGCAGCGAGTCCATGACTAGTATTCAAAGCACAGATACGCAGTATTTT
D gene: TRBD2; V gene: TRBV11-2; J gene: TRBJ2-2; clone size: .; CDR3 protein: CASSLSSPSGVHTGELFF; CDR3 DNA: TGTGCCAGCAGCTTAAGCTCCCCTAGCGGGGTACACACCGGGGAGCTGTTTTTT
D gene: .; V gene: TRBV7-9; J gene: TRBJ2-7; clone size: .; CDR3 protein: CASSKKEAYEQYF; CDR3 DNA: TGTGCCAGCAGCAAGAAAGAAGCCTACGAGCAGTACTTC
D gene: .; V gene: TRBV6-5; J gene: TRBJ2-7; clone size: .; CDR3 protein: CASGMTELFAYEQYF; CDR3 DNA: TGTGCCAGCGGGATGACAGAGTTGTTTGCCTACGAGCAGTACTTC
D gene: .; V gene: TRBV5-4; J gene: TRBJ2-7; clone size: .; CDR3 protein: CASSWGAVTYEQYF; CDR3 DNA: TGTGCCAGCAGCTGGGGGGCAGTGACTTACGAGCAGTACTTC
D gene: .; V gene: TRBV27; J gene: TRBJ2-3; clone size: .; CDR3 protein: CASSFQEPSWVDTQYF; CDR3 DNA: TGTGCCAGCAGTTTTCAGGAGCCCAGCTGGGTGGATACGCAGTATTTT
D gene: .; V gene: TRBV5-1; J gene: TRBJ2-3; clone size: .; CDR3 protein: CASSFLRSSTDTQYF; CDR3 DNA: TGCGCCAGCAGCTTTCTGAGATCTAGCACAGATACGCAGTATTTT
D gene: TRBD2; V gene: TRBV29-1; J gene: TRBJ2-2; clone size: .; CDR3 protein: CSVGAGRANTGELFF; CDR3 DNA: TGCAGCGTTGGTGCCGGGAGGGCCAACACCGGGGAGCTGTTTTTT
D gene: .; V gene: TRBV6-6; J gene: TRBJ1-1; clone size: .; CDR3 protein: CASSYSQGWDTEAFF; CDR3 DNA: TGTGCCAGCAGTTACTCGCAGGGATGGGACACTGAAGCTTTCTTT
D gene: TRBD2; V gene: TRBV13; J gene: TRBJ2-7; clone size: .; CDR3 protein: CASSSGTSGFTYEQYF; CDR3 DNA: TGTGCCAGCAGCTCAGGGACTAGCGGCTTCACCTACGAGCAGTACTTC
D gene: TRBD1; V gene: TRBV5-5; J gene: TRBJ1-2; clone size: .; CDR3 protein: CASSLGTGTYGYTF; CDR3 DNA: TGTGCCAGCAGCTTGGGGACAGGGACCTATGGCTACACCTTC
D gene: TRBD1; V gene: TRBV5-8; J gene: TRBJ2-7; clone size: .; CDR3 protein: CASSQDRGPYEQYF; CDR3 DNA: TGTGCCAGCAGTCAAGACAGGGGTCCCTACGAGCAGTACTTC
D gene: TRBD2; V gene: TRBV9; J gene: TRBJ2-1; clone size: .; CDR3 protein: CASSVVLAGGFRDEQFF; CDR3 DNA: TGTGCCAGCAGCGTAGTCTTAGCGGGCGGATTCAGGGATGAGCAGTTCTTC
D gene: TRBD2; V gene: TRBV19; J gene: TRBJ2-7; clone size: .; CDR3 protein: CASRDSSGPSYEQYF; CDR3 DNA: TGTGCCAGTAGAGACTCTAGCGGGCCCTCCTACGAGCAGTACTTC
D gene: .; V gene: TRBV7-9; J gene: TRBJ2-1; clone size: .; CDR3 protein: CASSSTTDPSLHEQFF; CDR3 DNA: TGTGCCAGCAGCTCAACGACGGATCCCTCTTTGCATGAGCAGTTCTTC
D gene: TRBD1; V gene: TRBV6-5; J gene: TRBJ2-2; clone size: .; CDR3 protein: CASSYARGTGELFF; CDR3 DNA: TGTGCCAGCAGTTACGCCAGGGGGACCGGGGAGCTGTTTTTT
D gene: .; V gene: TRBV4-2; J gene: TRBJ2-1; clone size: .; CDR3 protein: CASSQEMGPIGQFF; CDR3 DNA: TGTGCCAGCAGCCAAGAAATGGGGCCCATCGGGCAGTTCTTC
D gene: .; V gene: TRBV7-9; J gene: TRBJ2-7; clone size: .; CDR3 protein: CASSLEVGVLWYEQYF; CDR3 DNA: TGTGCCAGCAGCTTAGAGGTTGGTGTCCTATGGTACGAGCAGTACTTC
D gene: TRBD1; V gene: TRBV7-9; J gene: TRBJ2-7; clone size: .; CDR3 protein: CASSSRTGDPYEQYF; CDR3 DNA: TGTGCCAGCAGCTCCCGGACAGGGGACCCCTACGAGCAGTACTTC
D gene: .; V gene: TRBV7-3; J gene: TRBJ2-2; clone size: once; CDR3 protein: CASSLGGYTGELFF; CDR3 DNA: TGTGCCAGCAGCTTAGGAGGTTACACCGGGGAGCTGTTTTTT
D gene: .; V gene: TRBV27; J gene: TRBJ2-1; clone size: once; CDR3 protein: CASSLNRDTIGVDEQFF; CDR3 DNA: TGTGCCAGCAGTTTAAACCGGGACACAATCGGGGTAGATGAGCAGTTCTTC
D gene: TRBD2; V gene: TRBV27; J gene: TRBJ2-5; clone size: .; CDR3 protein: CASSPASSGPLRGETQYF; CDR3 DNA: TGTGCCAGCAGTCCGGCTTCTAGCGGACCCCTAAGGGGAGAGACCCAGTACTTC
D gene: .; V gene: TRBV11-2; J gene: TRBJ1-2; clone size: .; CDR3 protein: CASAIRGDYGYTF; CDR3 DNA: TGTGCCAGCGCTATTAGAGGAGACTATGGCTACACCTTC
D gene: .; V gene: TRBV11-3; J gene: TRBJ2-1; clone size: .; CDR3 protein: CASSSPDGGPDNEQFF; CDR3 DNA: TGTGCCAGCAGCTCGCCGGACGGGGGACCGGATAATGAGCAGTTCTTC
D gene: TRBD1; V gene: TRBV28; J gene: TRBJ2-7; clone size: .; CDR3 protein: CASSLTQGVHEQYF; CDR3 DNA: TGTGCCAGCAGTTTAACACAGGGGGTCCACGAGCAGTACTTC
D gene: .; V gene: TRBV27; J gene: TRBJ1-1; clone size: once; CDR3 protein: CASSLRGSWTEAFF; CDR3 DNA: TGTGCCAGCAGTTTAAGGGGTTCATGGACTGAAGCTTTCTTT
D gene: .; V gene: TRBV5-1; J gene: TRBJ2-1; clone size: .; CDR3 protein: CASSLAQGSYNEQFF; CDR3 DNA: TGCGCCAGCAGCTTGGCACAGGGATCCTACAATGAGCAGTTCTTC
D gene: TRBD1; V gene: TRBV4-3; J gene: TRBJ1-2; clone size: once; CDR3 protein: CASSPQGSHYGYTF; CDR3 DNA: TGCGCCAGCAGCCCACAGGGGTCTCACTATGGCTACACCTTC
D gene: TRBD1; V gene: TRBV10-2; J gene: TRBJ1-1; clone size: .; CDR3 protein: CASRQGANTEAFF; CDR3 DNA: TGCGCCAGCCGGCAGGGGGCCAACACTGAAGCTTTCTTT
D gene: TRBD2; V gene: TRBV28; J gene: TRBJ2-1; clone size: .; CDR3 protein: CASSFPLEKTSGNERNEQFF; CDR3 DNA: TGTGCCAGCAGTTTCCCCCTAGAAAAGACTAGCGGGAACGAGAGGAATGAGCAGTTCTTC
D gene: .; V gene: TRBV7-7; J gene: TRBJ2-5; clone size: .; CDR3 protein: CASSPWGETQYF; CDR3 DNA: TGTGCCAGCAGCCCTTGGGGGGAGACCCAGTACTTC
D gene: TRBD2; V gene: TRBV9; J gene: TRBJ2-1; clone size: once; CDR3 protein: CASSVLAGSYNEQFF; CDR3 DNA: TGTGCCAGCAGCGTGTTAGCGGGATCCTACAATGAGCAGTTCTTC
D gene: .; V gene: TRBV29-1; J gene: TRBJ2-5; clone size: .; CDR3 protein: CSALADQETQYF; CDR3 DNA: TGCAGCGCCTTAGCGGACCAAGAGACCCAGTACTTC
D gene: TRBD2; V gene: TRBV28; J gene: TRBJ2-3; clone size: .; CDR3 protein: CASSIGTSGDIPSTDTQYF; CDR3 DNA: TGTGCCAGCAGTATAGGGACTAGCGGGGACATCCCTAGCACAGATACGCAGTATTTT
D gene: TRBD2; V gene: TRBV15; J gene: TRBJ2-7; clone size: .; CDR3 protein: CATSTSSGLSEQYF; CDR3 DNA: TGTGCCACCAGCACCTCTAGCGGGTTAAGCGAGCAGTACTTC
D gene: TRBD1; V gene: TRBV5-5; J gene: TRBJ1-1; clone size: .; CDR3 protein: CASSSDRGRTEAFF; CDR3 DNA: TGTGCCAGCAGCTCGGACAGGGGGCGCACTGAAGCTTTCTTT
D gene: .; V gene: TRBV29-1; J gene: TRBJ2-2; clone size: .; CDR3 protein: CSVTGGTGELFF; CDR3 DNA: TGCAGCGTTACGGGTGGTACCGGGGAGCTGTTTTTT
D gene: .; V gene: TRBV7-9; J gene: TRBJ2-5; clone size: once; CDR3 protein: CASSAGLLVGTQYF; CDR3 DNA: TGTGCCAGCAGCGCGGGTCTTCTAGTGGGGACCCAGTACTTC
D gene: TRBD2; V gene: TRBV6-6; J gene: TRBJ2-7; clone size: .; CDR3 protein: CASSHGGSPYEQYF; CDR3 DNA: TGTGCCAGCAGCCACGGGGGGTCCCCTTACGAGCAGTACTTC